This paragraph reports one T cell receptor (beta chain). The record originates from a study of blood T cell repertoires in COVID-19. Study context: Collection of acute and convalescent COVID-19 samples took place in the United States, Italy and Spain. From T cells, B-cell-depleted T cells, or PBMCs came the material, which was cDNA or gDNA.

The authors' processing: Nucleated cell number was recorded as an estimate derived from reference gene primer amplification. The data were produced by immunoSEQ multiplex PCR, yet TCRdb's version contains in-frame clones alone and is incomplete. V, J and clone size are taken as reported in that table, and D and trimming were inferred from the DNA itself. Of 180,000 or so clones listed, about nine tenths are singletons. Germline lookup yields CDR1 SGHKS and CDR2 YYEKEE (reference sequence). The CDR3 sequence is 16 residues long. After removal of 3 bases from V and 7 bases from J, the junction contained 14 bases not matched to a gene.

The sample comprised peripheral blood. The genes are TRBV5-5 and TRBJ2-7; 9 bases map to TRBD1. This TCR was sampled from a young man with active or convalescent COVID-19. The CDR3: CASSSQGQGLPWEQYF. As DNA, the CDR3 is TGTGCCAGCAGCTCTCAGGGACAGGGTCTGCCCTGGGAGCAGTACTTC.